One and the same sample provided the 26 T cell receptor beta chains below, sequenced in a study of intratumoral heterogeneity in liver cancer. The repertoire was sequenced with immunoSEQ multiplex PCR; TCRdb's copy has only in-frame clones and lacks some. The sample has just over 20,000 clones; over 60% are singletons. Material: tumor-adjacent normal tissue, obtained before any cancer treatment. Every receptor here comes from a woman aged 65 to 85 with hepatocellular carcinoma.

The chain is built from TRBV5-4 and TRBJ1-4, with 9 nucleotides matching TRBD1. The CDR3 sequence is 14 residues long. Germline V lookup: CDR1 SGHNT, CDR2 YYREEE (reference sequence). Germline trimming cut 4 bases from V and 5 bases from J; bases unmatched to any gene: 3. For the CDR3, the DNA is TGTGCCAGCAGCGTACAGGGGGCGAATGAAAAACTGTTTTTT. Translation gives CASSVQGANEKLFF.

J is TRBJ2-3 and V is TRBV9, with D maybe TRBD2 (6 bases). Trimming left V 3 bases short and J 0 bases short, with 11 bases between. CDR1 and CDR2 (germline): SGDLS, YYNGEE. This CDR3 is built from 15 residues. The CDR3 spells CASSGSGTSTDTQYF. The DNA for the CDR3 is TGTGCCAGCAGCGGTAGCGGCACGAGCACAGATACGCAGTATTTT.

This clone turned up a few times. The rearrangement joins TRBV19 to TRBJ2-7, with 11 bases aligning to TRBD2. V lost 3 bases, J lost 4 bases, and 8 bases stayed unmatched. This CDR3 comprises 16 residues. Germline CDR1 and CDR2: LNHDA and SQIVND (reference sequence). The CDR3 nucleotides read TGTGCCAGTAGTATCGTGGTTACTAGCGGGAGTTACGAGCAGTACTTC. Its protein product is CASSIVVTSGSYEQYF.

The genes are TRBV14 and TRBJ2-7; D not certain. Germline V CDR1 and CDR2: SGHDN, FVKESK. V dropped 1 base and J dropped 3 bases, with 4 bases sitting between them. This CDR3 is 12 amino acids long. The CDR3 sequence: CASSQGSYEQYF. The CDR3 coding sequence is TGTGCCAGCAGCCAAGGGAGCTACGAGCAGTACTTC.

This chain links TRBV5-4 with TRBJ2-7; D tentatively reads TRBD1 or TRBD2 (5 bases each). The V end was cut by 4 bases, the J end by 2 bases, with 13 bases between. The germline V gene has CDR1 SGHNT and CDR2 YYREEE (reference sequence). The CDR3 has 14 amino acids. The CDR3 is CASSLDRGAYEQYF. DNA for the CDR3: TGTGCCAGCAGCCTGGACCGAGGGGCCTACGAGCAGTACTTC. Drawing the rest from reference TRBV5-4 and TRBJ2-7, the complete variable domain is ETGVTQSPTHLIKTRGQQVTLRCSSQSGHNTVSWYQQALGQGPQFIFQYYREEENGRGNFPPRFSGLQFPNYSSELNVNALELDDSALYLCASSLDRGAYEQYFGPGTRLTVT.

The gene calls are TRBV7-9 and TRBJ2-7; a weak D match, TRBD1 (6 bases). The germline gives CDR1 SEHNR, CDR2 FQNEAQ (reference sequence). CDR3 size: 16 residues. V lost 5 bases and J lost 3, with 20 bases in between. CDR3 sequence: CASSTNTGQLIYEQYF. CDR3 bases: TGTGCCAGCAGCACCAATACAGGACAGCTAATCTACGAGCAGTACTTC.

This clone was found a few times. V gene TRBV7-2 combines with J gene TRBJ2-2; D might be TRBD2 (5 bases). The germline V gene has CDR1 SGHTA and CDR2 FQGNSA. V gave up 2 bases and J gave up 5 bases, with 12 bases separating them. The CDR3 totals 15 residues. CDR3 DNA sequence: TGTGCCAGCAGCTTACTGGGAACGGGGACCGGGGAGCTGTTTTTT. Its translation: CASSLLGTGTGELFF.

This chain joins TRBV27 and TRBJ1-1; 7 bases agree with TRBD1. Germline CDR1 and CDR2: MNHEY and SMNVEV (reference sequence). This CDR3 has 14 residues. V shed 6 bases and J 0 bases; nucleotides not matched to a gene: 4. DNA of the CDR3: TGTGCCAGCAGCACCCAGGGGGTGAACACTGAAGCTTTCTTT. Amino acid sequence: CASSTQGVNTEAFF.

The CDR3 nucleotides are TGTGCCAGCAGCTTGTGGGGGCCCTCTGGAAACACCATATATTTT. Translation: CASSLWGPSGNTIYF. The chain is built from TRBV5-4 and TRBJ1-3, with D perhaps matching TRBD1 (6 bases). Deletions cut 1 base from V and 0 bases from J, with 8 bases between. The CDR3 consists of 15 residues. Germline CDR1 and CDR2: SGHNT and YYREEE (reference sequence).

This chain connects TRBV5-1 to TRBJ2-1; D remains unclear. CDR3 length equals 17 residues. Germline CDR1 is SGHRS and CDR2 is YFSETQ. V lost 0 bases to trimming and J lost 4 bases, with 17 bases between them. CDR3 sequence: CASSLGVGRFQYNEQFF. The CDR3 nucleotides read TGCGCCAGCAGCTTGGGTGTAGGCAGATTTCAATACAATGAGCAGTTCTTC.

This clone was recorded a few times. J is TRBJ1-2 and V is TRBV4-2, with D possibly TRBD1 on 5 matching bases. Germline-derived CDR1 and CDR2 are LGHNA and YNFKEQ. Trimming shortened V by 4 bases and J by 6 bases, and 18 bases separated the two germline ends. CDR3 length: 15 residues. CDR3 residues: CASSPPRTARDGYTF. CDR3 DNA: TGTGCCAGCAGCCCACCTCGAACAGCCAGGGATGGCTACACCTTC.

The chain couples TRBV5-1 to TRBJ2-1; a weak D match, TRBD1 (5 bases). The V gene lost 0 bases and the J gene lost 1 base, with 5 bases spanning the gap. The CDR3 covers 14 residues. Germline V CDR1 and CDR2: SGHRS, YFSETQ. Written as DNA, the CDR3 is TGCGCCAGCAGCTTGGGACAGTCCTACAATGAGCAGTTCTTC. Residues: CASSLGQSYNEQFF.

V usage is TRBV11-3 and J usage is TRBJ2-2; TRBD2 matches 13 bases. The CDR3 length is 16 residues. Germline V lookup: CDR1 SGHNT, CDR2 YENEEA. Germline trimming cut 5 bases from V and 2 bases from J; bases unmatched to any gene: 2. This chain's CDR3 is CASSKGLAGNTGELFF. CDR3 nucleotides: TGTGCCAGCAGCAAGGGACTAGCGGGAAACACCGGGGAGCTGTTTTTT.

The chain combines TRBV27 with TRBJ2-3; possible D gene TRBD2, 6 bases. Germline CDR1 and CDR2: MNHEY and SMNVEV (reference sequence). The CDR3 sequence is 16 residues long. Trimming removed 1 base from V and 5 bases from J, with 16 bases in between. CDR3 region: CASSLFAGYPGDTQYF. CDR3 sequence (DNA): TGTGCCAGCAGTTTATTTGCGGGATACCCGGGAGATACGCAGTATTTT.

The sample holds a few counts of this clone. The V and J genes are TRBV28 and TRBJ2-7; D is uncertain. CDR1 is MDHEN and CDR2 is SYDVKM in the germline V gene. The CDR3 has 14 residues. V was clipped by 5 bases and J by 3 bases, with 14 bases between them. The CDR3: CASSPLGGNYEQYF. In DNA, the CDR3 is TGTGCCAGCAGTCCCCTCGGCGGTAACTACGAGCAGTACTTC.

This clone was recorded a few times. The rearrangement links TRBV6-5 to TRBJ2-2; D not certain. The CDR3 loop spans 11 amino acids. Between the trimmed V and J ends, which lost 6 bases and 5 bases, there was a span of 4 bases. The germline V gene has CDR1 MNHEY and CDR2 SVGAGI. The CDR3 loop is CASRRTGELFF. The DNA for the CDR3 is TGTGCCAGCAGACGGACCGGGGAGCTGTTTTTT.

The rearrangement uses TRBV29-1 and TRBJ2-2, with 8 bases fitting TRBD1. Germline V gene sequence: CDR1 SQVTM, CDR2 ANQGSEA. J lost 4 bases, V lost 8 bases, and 6 bases had no gene match. This CDR3 is built from 13 residues. This CDR3 is CSSGTGGTGELFF. In DNA, the CDR3 is TGCAGCTCTGGGACAGGAGGCACCGGGGAGCTGTTTTTT.

The CDR3: CASSLAVFNEQYF. DNA for the CDR3: TGTGCCAGCAGCTTAGCTGTCTTCAACGAGCAGTACTTC. The rearrangement uses TRBV11-2 and TRBJ2-7; D gene unclear. Trimming left V 1 base short and J 5 bases short, with 9 bases between. Germline V lookup: CDR1 SGHAT, CDR2 FQNNGV. This CDR3 is built from 13 residues.

CDR3 residues: CASRGGNSEQFF. CDR3 nucleotide sequence: TGTGCCAGCAGGGGCGGGAACAGCGAGCAGTTCTTC. This sequence joins TRBV27 and TRBJ2-1; TRBD2 is a possible D gene (6 bases). CDR1 is MNHEY and CDR2 is SMNVEV in the germline V gene (reference sequence). This CDR3 comprises 12 residues. V was trimmed by 6 bases and J by 10 bases, leaving 13 bases between them.

This clone was counted between two and nine times. The V and J genes are TRBV25-1 and TRBJ1-1; D is undetermined. Looked up from germline, CDR1 is MGHDK and CDR2 is SYGVNS. The V end was cut by 7 bases, the J end by 1 base, with 10 bases between. This CDR3 is 13 amino acids long. Written as DNA, the CDR3 is TGTGCCAGCATCAGTCAGAAGAACACTGAAGCTTTCTTT. It encodes CASISQKNTEAFF.

V gene TRBV3-1 (or the pseudogene TRBV3-2) combines with J gene TRBJ2-1; 8 positions agree with TRBD2. This CDR3 spans 14 amino acids. The ends lost 6 bases at V and 6 bases at J; junction bases unmatched: 7. CDR1 is LGHDT and CDR2 is YNNKEL in the germline V gene (reference sequence). In DNA form, the CDR3 reads TGTGCCAGCAGTCGGGAGGGGCGGGCCAATGAGCAGTTCTTC. Residues: CASSREGRANEQFF.

The J gene is TRBJ2-1, the V gene TRBV6-6; D unclear. The ends were cut back, 7 bases at V and 12 bases at J, with 16 bases in the middle. The germline CDR1 and CDR2 sequences are MNHNY and SVGAGI (reference sequence). The CDR3 sequence is 12 residues long. The CDR3 bases are TGTGCCAGCACTTCCTCCGGGCTTCGGCAGTTCTTC. It codes for CASTSSGLRQFF.

The chain links TRBV6-1 to TRBJ1-2; possibly TRBD1 for D (5 bases). The CDR3 length is 14 residues. Trimming shortened V by 1 base and J by 4 bases, and 10 bases separated the two germline ends. CDR1 is MNHNS, CDR2 SASEGT, per germline. As DNA, the CDR3 is TGTGCCAGCAGTGAAGTGGGGACTGCCTATGGCTACACCTTC. Translating it yields CASSEVGTAYGYTF.

The chain couples TRBV5-1 to TRBJ1-2; 9 positions match TRBD1. The CDR3 is 16 residues long. Losses at the gene ends were 1 base for V and 8 bases for J; bases not matched to a gene: 12. The V gene's germline CDR1 is SGHRS and CDR2 YFSETQ. Here the CDR3 DNA reads TGCGCCAGCAGCTTGAGGGGACAGGGTCCCCTCAGAGGCTACACCTTC. Its protein product is CASSLRGQGPLRGYTF.

This clone was detected a few times. The V call is TRBV12-3 or TRBV12-4, the J call TRBJ2-7; TRBD1 aligns across 9 bases. The J segment lost 3 bases and the V segment lost 6 bases, leaving 3 bases of the junction unmatched. There are 13 residues in the CDR3. CDR3 in DNA: TGTGCCAGCAGCCCGGGACAGGGCTACGAGCAGTACTTC. It is translated as CASSPGQGYEQYF.

This rearrangement joins TRBV6-5 to TRBJ2-7; D possibly uses TRBD1 or TRBD2 (6 bases each). Per germline, CDR1 MNHEY and CDR2 SVGAGI. V was clipped by 4 bases and J by 3 bases, with 16 bases between them. The CDR3 spans 15 residues. The CDR3 is CASSSPRGAIYEQYF. Written as DNA, the CDR3 is TGTGCCAGCAGTTCTCCGAGGGGGGCCATCTACGAGCAGTACTTC.